This T cell receptor (beta chain) was captured by sequencing in a study of blood T cell repertoires in COVID-19. Study as a whole: Sites across the United States, Italy and Spain contributed samples from acute and convalescent COVID-19. T cells, B-cell-depleted T cells, or PBMCs provided the cDNA or gDNA that served as material.

Repertoires were generated with immunoSEQ multiplex PCR, while TCRdb's copy carries only in-frame clones and drops some. The data contain some 89,000 clones, about 84% of them singletons. CDR1 is SGHNT, CDR2 YYREEE, per germline (reference sequence). The V and J ends lost 0 bases and 3 bases, in that order; junction bases with no gene match: 2. The CDR3 spans 15 residues. This clone was detected only once. Additional DNA sequences in this sample encode the identical CDR3. The TCR comes from a man in his fifties or sixties with acute or convalescent COVID-19. The rearrangement joins TRBV5-4 to TRBJ2-1; 8 bases align to TRBD2. The sequenced sample consisted of peripheral blood. The chain's CDR3 is CASSLVRGGYNEQFF. For the CDR3, the DNA is TGTGCCAGCAGCTTGGTCCGGGGGGGCTACAATGAGCAGTTCTTC.